This T cell receptor beta chain was profiled in a study of T cell repertoires in cytomegalovirus infection (dated by TCRdb to about 2019). Background on the whole study: Donor HLA type was relevant to the analysis, because carriage of CMV infection together with the matching HLA type was indicated by public TCR beta signatures.

In this sample, this clonotype turned up many times. Its antigen is currently not known. Within one base of it there is no much larger clone, and no base qualities were kept. Findings and caveats that apply to the study as a whole: The ex vivo response was dominated by HLA-C-restricted CMV-specific TCR beta clonotypes, and the single most frequent clonotype in two of eight donors was supplied by these HLA-C-restricted clonotypes. In both this cohort and an independent cohort of 300 to 450 donors, the cumulative frequency of public TCR beta family members distinguished carriers of CMV infection plus the relevant HLA type.

The CDR3 runs 13 amino acids, cysteine and phenylalanine included. Of all the DNA, just the CDR3 is kept, 39 bases in frame from base 1. Unmatched junction bases come to 9, with V trimmed by 5 bases and J by 11 bases. In the germline V gene, CDR1 corresponds to SGHTA and CDR2 to FQGNSA. The sequencer was an Illumina HiSeq 1500. TCRdb reprocessed the public reads (quality trimming at Q25 with fastp, clone calling with MiXCR) and kept in-frame beta chains. Duplicate CDR3 protein sequences are folded into a single record with the most common DNA and genes. The sample data list more than 200,000 distinct CDR3 sequences, and 9.1% of these were observed just once. The top ten clonotypes cover about 16% of the sample.

Sequencing used PBMCs. The TCR comes from a human donor in good health (CMV status not recorded). Some clones in this sample may be carry-over from other donors' samples. The sequence joins TRBV7-2 to TRBJ1-5, with 7 middle bases fitting TRBD1. The DNA sequence reads TGTGCCAGCAGCCTCACCGACGGGACAGCCCAGCATTTT. It translates to CASSLTDGTAQHF.